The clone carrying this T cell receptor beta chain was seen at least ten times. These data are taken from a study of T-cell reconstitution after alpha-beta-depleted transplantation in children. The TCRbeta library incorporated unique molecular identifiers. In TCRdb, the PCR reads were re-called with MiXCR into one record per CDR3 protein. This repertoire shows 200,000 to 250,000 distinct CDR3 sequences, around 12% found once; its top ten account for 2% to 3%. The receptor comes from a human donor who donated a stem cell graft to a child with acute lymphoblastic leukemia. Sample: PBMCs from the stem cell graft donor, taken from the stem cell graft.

CDR3 bases: TGTGCCAGCAGTTTAGCGGTAAGAGGTTCCTACGAGCAGTACTTC. This encodes CASSLAVRGSYEQYF. The chain has TRBV12-3 or TRBV12-4 and TRBJ2-7; D unclear. CDR3 size: 15 residues. V lost 0 bases to trimming and J lost 1 base, with 10 bases between them.